One and the same sample provided the 6 T cell receptor beta chains below, sequenced in a study of cytomegalovirus exposure and HLA in healthy donors. The PCR used 60 Vbeta and 13 Jbeta primers. The table came from immunoSEQ multiplex PCR; TCRdb's copy has only in-frame clones and leaves some out. The sample consists of around 150,000 clones, around 77% of them appearing once. Sequenced: PBMCs. The source of these receptors is a woman aged 40 to 50 in good health and CMV-seronegative.

V is TRBV2 and J is TRBJ1-2; D perhaps matches TRBD1 (5 bases). V lost 10 bases and J lost 7, with 22 bases in between. This CDR3 region has 14 residues. Per the germline V gene, CDR1 is SNHLY and CDR2 is FYNNEI. The CDR3 sequence: CATSDQGGAGGYTF. The CDR3 DNA is TGTGCCACCTCAGACCAGGGCGGGGCAGGTGGCTACACCTTC.

The J gene is TRBJ2-5, the V gene TRBV2; 12 nucleotides match TRBD2. Trimming took 1 base from V and 2 from J; bases not matched to a gene: 8. The CDR3 is 18 residues long. The germline CDR1 and CDR2 sequences are SNHLY and FYNNEI. CDR3 nucleotide sequence: TGTGCCAGCAGTGAAGAAGAGTCTAGCGGGAGGGTTCAAGAGACCCAGTACTTC. Its protein product is CASSEEESSGRVQETQYF.

The chain carries TRBV27 and TRBJ1-1; D remains ambiguous. V was shortened by 2 bases and J by 7 bases, with 11 bases between the two germline ends. CDR1 and CDR2 (germline): MNHEY, SMNVEV (reference sequence). The CDR3 spans 13 residues. The CDR3 protein is CASSLGSGREAFF. CDR3 nucleotide sequence: TGTGCCAGCAGTTTAGGTTCGGGTCGTGAAGCTTTCTTT.

This clone was detected a few times. The genes are TRBV28 and TRBJ2-1, with 9 bases lining up with TRBD2. The CDR3 runs 15 residues. V lost 4 bases to trimming and J lost 8 bases; unmatched junction nucleotides: 9. Germline lookup yields CDR1 MDHEN and CDR2 SYDVKM. CDR3 sequence (DNA): TGTGCCAGCAGTTCCGCCGGGCGGGAGGGCCATGAGCAGTTCTTC. It yields the protein CASSSAGREGHEQFF.

Note on this clone: This sample includes further DNA sequences coding for the same CDR3. This chain links TRBV29-1 with TRBJ2-1; D is possibly TRBD2 (5 bases). Germline CDR1 SQVTM, CDR2 ANQGSEA. The germline V and J ends were trimmed by 4 bases and 6 bases, with 10 bases remaining between them. CDR3 length: 12 residues. As DNA, the CDR3 is TGCAGCGTTGGGGCGGGCGGCAATGAGCAGTTCTTC. Translated, it gives CSVGAGGNEQFF.

This chain joins TRBV30 and TRBJ1-2; 7 nucleotides agree with TRBD1. This CDR3 region has 12 residues. Germline-derived CDR1 and CDR2 are GTSNPN and SVGIG (reference sequence). The ends lost 2 bases at V and 8 bases at J; junction bases unmatched: 5. This CDR3 is CAWSKGARGYTF. CDR3 DNA sequence: TGTGCCTGGAGTAAGGGGGCGAGGGGCTACACCTTC.